The 12 T cell receptor beta chains below come from one sample, sequenced in a study of blood T cells in healthy people across ages (dated by TCRdb to the mid-2010s). The protocol used for the library was 5' RACE. The instrument given in TCRdb is Illumina HiSeq 2500. The second PCR ran for roughly 7 to 12 cycles and used a J-beta primer mix along with a sample-barcoded 5' primer. TCRdb reanalyzed the raw reads on its own, using fastp at Q25 for trimming and MiXCR for clone calling, and kept in-frame beta chains. CDR3 protein sequences are deduplicated, and each keeps its most common genes and DNA. In this sample the table shows over 750,000 distinct CDR3 sequences, about 25% of which occur a single time. The ten most abundant clones make up around 9.2% of the sample. These data also formed part of another study, on T cells of mothers and their children.

Material for sequencing was blood. These receptors all come from a boy aged 5-17 years in good health.

This clonotype was observed a few times. CDR3 residues: CASSPGTTTDTQYF. CDR3 coding DNA: TGTGCCAGCAGCCCCGGGACTACCACAGATACGCAGTATTTT. The V gene is TRBV7-2, the J gene TRBJ2-3, with 7 bases aligning to TRBD2. Trimming removed 5 bases from V and 2 bases from J; junction bases left unmatched: 4. The CDR3 sequence is 14 residues long. Germline CDR1 is SGHTA and CDR2 is FQGNSA. The whole variable domain, filled in from reference TRBV7-2 and TRBJ2-3, reads GAGVSQSPSNKVTEKGKDVELRCDPISGHTALYWYRQSLGQGLEFLIYFQGNSAPDKSGLPSDRFSAERTGGSVSTLTIQRTQQEDSAVYLCASSPGTTTDTQYFGPGTRLTVL.

This chain connects TRBV7-9 to TRBJ1-5, with D possibly being TRBD1 (6 bases). The germline V gene has CDR1 SEHNR and CDR2 FQNEAQ (reference sequence). This CDR3 has 16 residues. Trimming took off 5 bases at V and 7 bases at J, with 21 bases between the two ends. Here the CDR3 DNA reads TGTGCCAGCAGCACTGCCCGGGGGCAGGGCCCCCAGCCCCAGCATTTT. It yields the protein CASSTARGQGPQPQHF.

The chain carries TRBV10-3 and TRBJ1-2; the D gene is possibly TRBD1 (6 bases). V lost 3 bases and J 2 bases, leaving 10 bases between the germline ends. Per the germline V gene, CDR1 is ENHRY and CDR2 is SYGVKD. The CDR3 contains 14 residues. The CDR3 region is CAISDRGGNYGYTF. The DNA of the CDR3 is TGTGCCATCAGTGATCGAGGGGGGAACTATGGCTACACCTTC.

The genes are TRBV20-1 and TRBJ1-1, with unresolved D. V was cut by 0 bases and J by 2 bases, with 10 bases left in between. Germline V gene lookup returns CDR1 DFQATT and CDR2 SNEGSKA (reference sequence). The CDR3 runs 14 residues. The CDR3 DNA is TGCAGTGCTAGAGAAAACAGAATCAACACTGAAGCTTTCTTT. This encodes CSARENRINTEAFF.

This clonotype was picked up a small number of times. This chain links TRBV12-3 or TRBV12-4 with TRBJ1-2; weak D call: TRBD1 (5 bases). The CDR3 loop spans 13 amino acids. V lost 6 bases to trimming and J lost 6 bases, with 14 bases between them. In DNA form, the CDR3 reads TGTGCCAGCAGCTCTACAGGACCTAATGGCTACACCTTC. Translating it yields CASSSTGPNGYTF.

The V call is TRBV2, the J call TRBJ1-5, with a tentative D call TRBD1 (5 bases). The CDR3 has 13 amino acids. Germline V lookup: CDR1 SNHLY, CDR2 FYNNEI. V lost 10 bases and J 3 bases, leaving 13 bases between the germline ends. The CDR3 reads CATSLGLNQPQHF. DNA of the CDR3: TGTGCCACATCGTTGGGACTCAATCAGCCCCAGCATTTT.

The chain employs TRBV15 and TRBJ2-7; TRBD1 or TRBD2 may be the D gene (6 bases each). This CDR3 spans 14 amino acids. The V gene's germline CDR1 is LNHNV and CDR2 YYDKDF (reference sequence). V gave up 5 bases and J gave up 0 bases, with 11 bases separating them. The DNA for the CDR3 is TGTGCCACCAGCGGGGGGACACTCTCCTACGAGCAGTACTTC. Protein: CATSGGTLSYEQYF.

The J gene is TRBJ2-7, the V gene TRBV6-2 or TRBV6-3, with D perhaps TRBD1 (5 bases). The V and J ends lost 2 bases and 0 bases respectively, with 14 bases between them. This CDR3 comprises 16 residues. Germline CDR1 is MNHEY and CDR2 is SVGEGT. The CDR3 coding sequence is TGTGCCAGCAGTTACCCCCTGACAGCCACCTCCTACGAGCAGTACTTC. This gives the protein CASSYPLTATSYEQYF.

This clonotype occurred a few times. The CDR3 coding sequence is TGCAGTGCTAGAGTGATCCCCATCCTCGGCTATGGCTACACCTTC. Its protein product is CSARVIPILGYGYTF. V is TRBV20-1 and J is TRBJ1-2; D not resolved. The CDR3 covers 15 residues. Trimming removed 1 base at V and 4 bases at J, with 16 bases between. CDR1 is DFQATT and CDR2 is SNEGSKA in the germline V gene (reference sequence).

This clonotype was seen a handful of times. The V call is TRBV20-1, the J call TRBJ2-5; 8 nucleotides agree with TRBD2. The end of the DNA is better explained by TRBJ2-1, so the J call may be wrong. Germline-derived CDR1 and CDR2 are DFQATT and SNEGSKA (reference sequence). The CDR3 runs 14 residues. The CDR3, as DNA: TGCAGTGCTAGTAAGACTAGCGTAGACAATGAGCAGTTCTTC. It yields the protein CSASKTSVDNEQFF.

The rearrangement links TRBV5-1 to TRBJ2-3; 7 nucleotides align to TRBD1. Germline CDR1 SGHRS, CDR2 YFSETQ. The CDR3 has 15 residues. The J segment lost 3 bases and the V segment lost 4 bases, leaving 8 bases of the junction unmatched. The CDR3 DNA sequence: TGCGCCAGCAGCGGAACAGGGGTGTTGACAGATACGCAGTATTTT. Translating it yields CASSGTGVLTDTQYF.

Comments on this clonotype: Its ends do not fully match the called genes, so a read error is possible. The J gene is TRBJ1-2, the V gene TRBV10-2, with 10 bases matching TRBD1. This CDR3 is 14 amino acids long. Germline assignment: CDR1 WSHSY and CDR2 SAAADI. The CDR3 region is CASSEPDRGQVIAF. As DNA, the CDR3 is TGCGCCAGCAGCGAACCAGACAGGGGGCAGGTGATCGCGTTC.